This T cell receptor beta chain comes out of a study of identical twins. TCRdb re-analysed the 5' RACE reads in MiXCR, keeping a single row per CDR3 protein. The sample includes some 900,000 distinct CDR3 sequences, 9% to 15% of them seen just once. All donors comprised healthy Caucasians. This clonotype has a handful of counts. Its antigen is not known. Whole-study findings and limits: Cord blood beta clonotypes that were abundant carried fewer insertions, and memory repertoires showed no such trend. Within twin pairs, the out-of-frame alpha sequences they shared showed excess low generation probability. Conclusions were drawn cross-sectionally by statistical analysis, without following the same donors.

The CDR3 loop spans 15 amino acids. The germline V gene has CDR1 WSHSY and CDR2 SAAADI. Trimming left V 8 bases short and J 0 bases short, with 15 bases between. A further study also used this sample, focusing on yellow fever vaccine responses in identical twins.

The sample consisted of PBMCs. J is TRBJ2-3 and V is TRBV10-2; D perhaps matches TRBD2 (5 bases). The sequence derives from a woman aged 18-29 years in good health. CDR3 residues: CASQAGSSSTDTQYF. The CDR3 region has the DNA TGCGCCAGCCAGGCGGGCTCATCTAGCACAGATACGCAGTATTTT.